This TCR beta chain stems from a study of cytomegalovirus exposure and HLA in healthy donors. Study background: Ancestry clustering placed around four fifths of 350 to 500 genotyped donors in the Caucasian-associated cluster. Study-wide findings and caveats: Being productive about 87% or about 30% of the time was typical of most TCR beta V segments in an earlier analysis. It emerged from a later analysis that several of the most significant clusters appeared to be linked to common viral pathogens. It was shown in a later analysis that HLA-associated TCR beta chains were more clonally expanded than other, equally common chains.

As concerns this clone: What it binds is unknown.

CDR1 is MGHRA, CDR2 YSYEKL, per germline. This CDR3 contains 14 residues. Trimming left V 1 base short and J 5 bases short, with 11 bases between. Primers for the PCR totalled 60 Vbeta and 13 Jbeta. The protocol was immunoSEQ multiplex PCR, while the TCRdb copy is restricted to in-frame clones and leaves out a portion. Its table records 150,000 to 200,000 clones. The source material was PBMCs. The V call is TRBV4-1, the J call TRBJ2-5; D gene unclear. The receptor was derived from an older woman in good health and CMV-seronegative. The CDR3 sequence: CASSQAVLRETQYF. CDR3 DNA sequence: TGCGCCAGCAGCCAAGCCGTGCTCAGGGAGACCCAGTACTTC.